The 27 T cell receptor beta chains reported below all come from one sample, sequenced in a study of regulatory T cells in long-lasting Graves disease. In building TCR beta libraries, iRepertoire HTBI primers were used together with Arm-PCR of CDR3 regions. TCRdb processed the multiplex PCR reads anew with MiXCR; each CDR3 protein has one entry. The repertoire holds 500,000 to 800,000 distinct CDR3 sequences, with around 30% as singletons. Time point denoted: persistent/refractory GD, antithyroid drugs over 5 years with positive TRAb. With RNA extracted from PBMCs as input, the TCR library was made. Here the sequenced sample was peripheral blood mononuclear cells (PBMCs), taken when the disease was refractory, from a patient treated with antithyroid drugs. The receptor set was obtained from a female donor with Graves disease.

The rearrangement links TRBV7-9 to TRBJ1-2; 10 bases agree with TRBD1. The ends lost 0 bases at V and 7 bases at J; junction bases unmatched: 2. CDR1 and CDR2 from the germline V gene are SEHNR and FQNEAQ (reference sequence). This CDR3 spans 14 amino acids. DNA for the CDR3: TGTGCCAGCAGCTTAGCCCGGGACAGGGGTGGCTACACCTTC. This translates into CASSLARDRGGYTF.

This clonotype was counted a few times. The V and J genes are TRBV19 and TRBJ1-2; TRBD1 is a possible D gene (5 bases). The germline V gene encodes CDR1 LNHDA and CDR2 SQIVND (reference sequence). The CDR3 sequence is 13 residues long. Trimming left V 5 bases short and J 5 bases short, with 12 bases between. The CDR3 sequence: CASSPGTEYGYTF. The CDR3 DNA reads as TGTGCCAGTAGTCCCGGGACTGAGTATGGCTACACCTTC.

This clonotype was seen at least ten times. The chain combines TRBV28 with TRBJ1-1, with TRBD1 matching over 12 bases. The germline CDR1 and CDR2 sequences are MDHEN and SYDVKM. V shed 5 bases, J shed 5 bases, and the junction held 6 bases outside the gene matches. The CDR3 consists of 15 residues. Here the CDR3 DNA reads TGTGCCAGCAGTAGGGGACAGGGGGCGAGGACTGAAGCTTTCTTT. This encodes CASSRGQGARTEAFF. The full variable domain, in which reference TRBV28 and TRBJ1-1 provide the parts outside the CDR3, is DVKVTQSSRYLVKRTGEKVFLECVQDMDHENMFWYRQDPGLGLRLIYFSYDVKMKEKGDIPEGYSVSREKKERFSLILESASTNQTSMYLCASSRGQGARTEAFFGQGTRLTVV.

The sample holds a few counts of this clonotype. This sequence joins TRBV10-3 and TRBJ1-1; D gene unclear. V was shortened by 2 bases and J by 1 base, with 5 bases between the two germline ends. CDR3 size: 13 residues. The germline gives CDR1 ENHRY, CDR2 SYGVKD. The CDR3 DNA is TGTGCCATCAGTGAGCGTCAGAACACTGAAGCTTTCTTT. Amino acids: CAISERQNTEAFF.

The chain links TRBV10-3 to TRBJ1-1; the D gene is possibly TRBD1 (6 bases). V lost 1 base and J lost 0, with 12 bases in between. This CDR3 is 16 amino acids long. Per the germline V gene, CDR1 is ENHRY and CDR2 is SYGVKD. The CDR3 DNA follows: TGTGCCATCAGTGAGTGGTCAGGGGCCTTGAACACTGAAGCTTTCTTT. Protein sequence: CAISEWSGALNTEAFF.

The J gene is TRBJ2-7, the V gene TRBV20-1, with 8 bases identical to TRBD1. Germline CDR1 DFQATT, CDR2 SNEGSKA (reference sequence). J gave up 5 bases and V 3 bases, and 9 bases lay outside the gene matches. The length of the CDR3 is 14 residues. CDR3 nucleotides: TGCAGTGCTAGGGCCGGGACAGGACGTGACGAGCAGTACTTC. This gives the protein CSARAGTGRDEQYF.

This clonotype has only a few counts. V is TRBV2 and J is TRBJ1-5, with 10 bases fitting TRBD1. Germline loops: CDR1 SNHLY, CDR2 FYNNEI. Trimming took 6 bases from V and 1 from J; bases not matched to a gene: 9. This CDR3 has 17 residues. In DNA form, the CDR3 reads TGTGCCAGCAGGGCCGGGACAGGGGTCGAGAGCAATCAGCCCCAGCATTTT. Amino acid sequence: CASRAGTGVESNQPQHF.

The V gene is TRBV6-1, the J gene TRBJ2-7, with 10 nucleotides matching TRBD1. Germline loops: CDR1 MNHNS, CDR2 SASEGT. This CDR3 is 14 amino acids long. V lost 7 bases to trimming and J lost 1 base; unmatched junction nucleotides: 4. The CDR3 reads CASKRDRGSYEQYF. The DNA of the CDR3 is TGTGCCAGCAAGCGGGACAGGGGTTCCTACGAGCAGTACTTC.

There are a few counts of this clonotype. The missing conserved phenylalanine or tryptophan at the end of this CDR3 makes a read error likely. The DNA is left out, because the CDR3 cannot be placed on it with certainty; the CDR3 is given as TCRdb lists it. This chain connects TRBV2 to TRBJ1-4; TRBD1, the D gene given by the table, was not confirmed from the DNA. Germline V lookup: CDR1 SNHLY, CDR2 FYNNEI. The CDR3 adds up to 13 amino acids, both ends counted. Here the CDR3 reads CASSGDNFGGWFL.

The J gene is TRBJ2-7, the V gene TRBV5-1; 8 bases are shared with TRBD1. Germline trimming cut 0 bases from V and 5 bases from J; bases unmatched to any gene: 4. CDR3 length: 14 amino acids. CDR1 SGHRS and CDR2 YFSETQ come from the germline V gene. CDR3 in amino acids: CASSLADRADEQYF. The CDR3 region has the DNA TGCGCCAGCAGCTTGGCGGACAGGGCCGACGAGCAGTACTTC. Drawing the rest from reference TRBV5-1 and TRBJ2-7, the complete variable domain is KAGVTQTPRYLIKTRGQQVTLSCSPISGHRSVSWYQQTPGQGLQFLFEYFSETQRNKGNFPGRFSGRQFSNSRSEMNVSTLELGDSALYLCASSLADRADEQYFGPGTRLTVT.

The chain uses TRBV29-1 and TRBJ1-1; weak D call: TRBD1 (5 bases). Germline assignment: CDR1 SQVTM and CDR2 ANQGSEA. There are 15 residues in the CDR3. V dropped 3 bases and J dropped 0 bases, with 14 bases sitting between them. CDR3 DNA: TGCAGCGTTGAGGGGACGGGCTCCATGAACACTGAAGCTTTCTTT. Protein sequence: CSVEGTGSMNTEAFF.

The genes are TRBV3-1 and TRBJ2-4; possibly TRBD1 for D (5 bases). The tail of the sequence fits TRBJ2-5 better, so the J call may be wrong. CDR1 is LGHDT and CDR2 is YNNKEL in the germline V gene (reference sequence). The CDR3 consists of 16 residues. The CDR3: CASSPHLPDRRKTQYF. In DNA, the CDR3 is TGTGCCAGCAGCCCCCACCTACCCGACAGACGGAAGACCCAGTACTTC.

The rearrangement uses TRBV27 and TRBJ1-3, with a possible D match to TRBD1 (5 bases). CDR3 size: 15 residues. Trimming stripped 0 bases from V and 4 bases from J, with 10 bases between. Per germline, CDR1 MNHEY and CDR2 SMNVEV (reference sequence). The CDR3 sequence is CASSLSGTEGNTIYF. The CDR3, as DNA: TGTGCCAGCAGTTTATCCGGGACGGAAGGAAACACCATATATTTT.

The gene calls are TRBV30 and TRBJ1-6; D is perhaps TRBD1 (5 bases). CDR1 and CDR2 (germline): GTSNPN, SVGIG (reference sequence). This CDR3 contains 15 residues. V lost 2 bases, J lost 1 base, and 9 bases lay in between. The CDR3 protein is CAWSLGGSYNSPLHF. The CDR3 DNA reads TGTGCCTGGAGTCTGGGGGGATCCTATAATTCACCCCTCCACTTT. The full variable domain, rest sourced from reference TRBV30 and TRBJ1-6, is SQTIHQWPATLVQPVGSPLSLECTVEGTSNPNLYWYRQAAGRGLQLLFYSVGIGQISSEVPQNLSASRPQDRQFILSSKKLLLSDSGFYLCAWSLGGSYNSPLHFGNGTRLTVT.

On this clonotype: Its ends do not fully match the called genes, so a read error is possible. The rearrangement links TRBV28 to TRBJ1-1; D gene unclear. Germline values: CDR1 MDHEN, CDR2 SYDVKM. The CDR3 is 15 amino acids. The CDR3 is CASRINREMNTEALF. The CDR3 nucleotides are TGTGCCAGCCGAATTAACAGAGAAATGAACACTGAAGCTCTCTTT.

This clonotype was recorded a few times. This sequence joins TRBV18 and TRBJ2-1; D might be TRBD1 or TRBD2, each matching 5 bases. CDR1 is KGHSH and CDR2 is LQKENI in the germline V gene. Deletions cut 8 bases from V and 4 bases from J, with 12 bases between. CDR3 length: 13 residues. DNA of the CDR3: TGTGCCAGCACCGGGACGTTGTACAATGAGCAGTTCTTC. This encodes CASTGTLYNEQFF. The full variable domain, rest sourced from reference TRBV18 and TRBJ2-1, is NAGVMQNPRHLVRRRGQEARLRCSPMKGHSHVYWYRQLPEEGLKFMVYLQKENIIDESGMPKERFSAEFPKEGPSILRIQQVVRGDSAAYFCASTGTLYNEQFFGPGTRLTVL.

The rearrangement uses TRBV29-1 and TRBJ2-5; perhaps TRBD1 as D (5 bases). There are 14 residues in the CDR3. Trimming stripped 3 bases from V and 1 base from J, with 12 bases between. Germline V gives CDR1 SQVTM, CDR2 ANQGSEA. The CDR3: CSVDRGRSQETQYF. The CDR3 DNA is TGCAGCGTTGATAGGGGCAGGAGCCAAGAGACCCAGTACTTC.

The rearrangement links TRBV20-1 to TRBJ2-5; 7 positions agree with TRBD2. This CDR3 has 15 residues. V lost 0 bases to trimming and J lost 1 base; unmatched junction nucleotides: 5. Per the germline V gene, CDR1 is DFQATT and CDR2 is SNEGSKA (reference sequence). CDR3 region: CSARDGREPQETQYF. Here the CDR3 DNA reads TGCAGTGCTAGAGACGGGCGGGAGCCCCAAGAGACCCAGTACTTC.

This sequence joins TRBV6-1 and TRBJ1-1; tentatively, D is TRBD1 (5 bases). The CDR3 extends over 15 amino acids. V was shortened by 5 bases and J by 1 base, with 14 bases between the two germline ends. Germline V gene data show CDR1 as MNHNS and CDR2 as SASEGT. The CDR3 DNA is TGTGCCAGCAGTCGACCCCCAGGGAGGAACACTGAAGCTTTCTTT. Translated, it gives CASSRPPGRNTEAFF.

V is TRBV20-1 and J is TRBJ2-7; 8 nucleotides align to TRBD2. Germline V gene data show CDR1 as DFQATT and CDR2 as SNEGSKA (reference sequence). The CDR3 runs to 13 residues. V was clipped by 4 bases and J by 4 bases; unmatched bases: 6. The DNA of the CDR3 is TGCAGTGCTATTAGCGGGATTAGATACGAGCAGTACTTC. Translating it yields CSAISGIRYEQYF.

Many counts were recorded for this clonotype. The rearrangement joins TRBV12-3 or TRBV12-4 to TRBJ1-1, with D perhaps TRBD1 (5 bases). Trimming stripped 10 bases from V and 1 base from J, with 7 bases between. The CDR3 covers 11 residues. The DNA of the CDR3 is TGTGCCACCACAGGGAACACTGAAGCTTTCTTT. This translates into CATTGNTEAFF.

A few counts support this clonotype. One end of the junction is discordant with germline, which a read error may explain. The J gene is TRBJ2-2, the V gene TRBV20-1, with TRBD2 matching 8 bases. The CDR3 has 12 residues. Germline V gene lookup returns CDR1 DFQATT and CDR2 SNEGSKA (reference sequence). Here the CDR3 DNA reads TGCAGTGCTAGCCCTGGGGCGGGGGGGCTGTTTTTT. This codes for CSASPGAGGLFF.

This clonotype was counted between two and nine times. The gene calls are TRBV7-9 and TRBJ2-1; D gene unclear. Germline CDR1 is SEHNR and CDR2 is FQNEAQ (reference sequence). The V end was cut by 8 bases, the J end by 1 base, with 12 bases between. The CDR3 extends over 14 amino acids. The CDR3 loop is CASGPVRSYNEQFF. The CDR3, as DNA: TGTGCCAGCGGCCCGGTCCGGTCCTACAATGAGCAGTTCTTC. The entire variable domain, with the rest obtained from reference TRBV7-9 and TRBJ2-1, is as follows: DTGVSQNPRHKITKRGQNVTFRCDPISEHNRLYWYRQTLGQGPEFLTYFQNEAQLEKSRLLSDRFSAERPKGSFSTLEIQRTEQGDSAMYLCASGPVRSYNEQFFGPGTRLTVL.

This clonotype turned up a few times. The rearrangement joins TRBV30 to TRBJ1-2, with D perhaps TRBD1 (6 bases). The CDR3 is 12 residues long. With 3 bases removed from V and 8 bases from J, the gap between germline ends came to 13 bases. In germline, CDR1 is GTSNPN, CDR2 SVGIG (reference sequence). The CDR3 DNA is TGTGCCTGGAGGGTGTCGACAGGAGGCTACACCTTC. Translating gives CAWRVSTGGYTF. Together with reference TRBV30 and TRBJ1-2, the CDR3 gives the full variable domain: SQTIHQWPATLVQPVGSPLSLECTVEGTSNPNLYWYRQAAGRGLQLLFYSVGIGQISSEVPQNLSASRPQDRQFILSSKKLLLSDSGFYLCAWRVSTGGYTFGSGTRLTVV.

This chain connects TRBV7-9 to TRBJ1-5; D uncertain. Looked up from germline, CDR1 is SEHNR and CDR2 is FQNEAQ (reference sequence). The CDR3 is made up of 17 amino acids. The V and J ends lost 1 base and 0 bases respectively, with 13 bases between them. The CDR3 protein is CASSLDGPGDSNQPQHF. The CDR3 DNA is TGTGCCAGCAGCTTAGACGGACCTGGGGATAGCAATCAGCCCCAGCATTTT.

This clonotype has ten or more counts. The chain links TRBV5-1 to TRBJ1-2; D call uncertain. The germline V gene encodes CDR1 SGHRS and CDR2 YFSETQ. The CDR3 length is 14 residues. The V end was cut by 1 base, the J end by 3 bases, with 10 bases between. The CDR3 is CASSLTEGYYGYTF. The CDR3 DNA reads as TGCGCCAGCAGCTTGACAGAGGGTTACTATGGCTACACCTTC.

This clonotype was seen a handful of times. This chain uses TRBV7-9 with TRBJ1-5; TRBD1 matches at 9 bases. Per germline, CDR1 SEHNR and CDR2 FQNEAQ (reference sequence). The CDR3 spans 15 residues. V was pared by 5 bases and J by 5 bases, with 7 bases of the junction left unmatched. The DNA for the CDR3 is TGTGCCAGCAGCCCCGGGACAGGGAGTTATCAGCCCCAGCATTTT. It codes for CASSPGTGSYQPQHF.